The 29 T cell receptor beta chains below all came from one sample that was sequenced in a study of T cells in localized non-small cell lung cancer. Measured with immunoSEQ multiplex PCR; TCRdb has only the in-frame clones, and not every one. This sample has 4,700 or so clones, with about 33% found just once. This specimen consisted of lung tumor tissue, obtained before any cancer treatment. These receptors were collected from a female donor over 55 with stage I lung adenocarcinoma.

The chain recombines TRBV5-1 with TRBJ1-2; TRBD1 might be the D (6 bases). Germline V CDR1 and CDR2: SGHRS, YFSETQ. Trimming removed 4 bases from V and 7 bases from J, with 17 bases in between. This CDR3 has 14 amino acids. The CDR3 here is CASSQIDRRLGYTF. In DNA form, the CDR3 reads TGCGCCAGCAGCCAGATCGACAGGCGCCTTGGCTACACCTTC.

By proportion, this clone is medium-sized (0.01 to 0.1%). This chain joins TRBV18 and TRBJ1-1; the D is unclear. Germline assignment: CDR1 KGHSH and CDR2 LQKENI. The CDR3 spans 13 residues. The germline V and J ends were trimmed by 5 bases and 3 bases, with 10 bases remaining between them. CDR3 protein: CASSKNQDTEAFF. The CDR3 DNA reads TGTGCCAGCTCAAAGAACCAAGACACTGAAGCTTTCTTT.

About this clone itself: The sample carries other DNA sequences with the same CDR3. The chain couples TRBV30 to TRBJ1-4, with 9 bases lining up with TRBD1. There are 15 residues in the CDR3. Germline V CDR1 and CDR2: GTSNPN, SVGIG (reference sequence). V gave up 0 bases and J gave up 7 bases; unmatched junction bases: 6. The CDR3 DNA reads TGTGCCTGGAGTGTACCGACAGGGGGAGGTGAAAAACTGTTTTTT. This codes for CAWSVPTGGGEKLFF.

The gene calls are TRBV19 and TRBJ1-1, with TRBD1 matching 9 bases. The CDR3 contains 16 residues. From germline, CDR1 is LNHDA and CDR2 SQIVND (reference sequence). The junction had 7 bases not matched to a gene; V was cut back by 4 bases and J by 1 base. The CDR3 protein is CASSTGQGNWNTEAFF. The CDR3 DNA reads TGTGCCAGTAGTACCGGACAGGGGAATTGGAACACTGAAGCTTTCTTT.

This clone was seen a few times. The gene calls are TRBV11-3 and TRBJ1-2; 8 nucleotides line up with TRBD1. Unmatched junction bases numbered 7, after V lost 4 bases and J lost 3 bases. The CDR3 totals 15 residues. Germline V lookup: CDR1 SGHNT, CDR2 YENEEA. For the CDR3, the DNA is TGTGCCAGCAGCTCGCGGGACAGGCCATACTATGGCTACACCTTC. Protein: CASSSRDRPYYGYTF.

The rearrangement uses TRBV28 and TRBJ2-3; the match to TRBD2 covers 8 bases. Germline CDR1 is MDHEN and CDR2 is SYDVKM. The CDR3 is made up of 14 amino acids. Germline trimming cut 2 bases from V and 7 bases from J; bases unmatched to any gene: 5. CDR3 residues: CASSLDGGVNTQYF. The CDR3 DNA reads TGTGCCAGCAGTTTAGACGGGGGGGTAAATACGCAGTATTTT.

The chain is built from TRBV5-1 and TRBJ2-7; 11 bases line up with TRBD2. Trimming removed 5 bases from V and 3 bases from J; junction bases left unmatched: 4. CDR1 and CDR2 (germline): SGHRS, YFSETQ. The length of the CDR3 is 14 residues. The CDR3 bases are TGCGCCAGCAGGCCCGGGACTAGCGGCTACGAGCAGTACTTC. Translation: CASRPGTSGYEQYF. The variable domain in full, with the rest retrieved from reference TRBV5-1 and TRBJ2-7, is KAGVTQTPRYLIKTRGQQVTLSCSPISGHRSVSWYQQTPGQGLQFLFEYFSETQRNKGNFPGRFSGRQFSNSRSEMNVSTLELGDSALYLCASRPGTSGYEQYFGPGTRLTVT.

This clone was detected only a few times. Other DNA sequences of this sample code for an identical CDR3. The J gene is TRBJ2-3, the V gene TRBV9; D perhaps matches TRBD1 (6 bases). With 0 bases removed from V and 0 bases from J, the gap between germline ends came to 14 bases. CDR3 size: 17 residues. Germline V gives CDR1 SGDLS, CDR2 YYNGEE. The CDR3 DNA follows: TGTGCCAGCAGCGTAGAGGGACAAGGCCTCAGCACAGATACGCAGTATTTT. Its translation is CASSVEGQGLSTDTQYF.

This clone counts as medium-sized. This chain connects TRBV11-3 to TRBJ1-1; D not resolved. Trimming cost V 0 bases and J 1 base, with 6 bases left between them. CDR1 is SGHNT and CDR2 is YENEEA in the germline V gene. The CDR3 runs 14 residues. CDR3 DNA sequence: TGTGCCAGCAGCTTAGATCTGGGGAACACTGAAGCTTTCTTT. Encoded protein: CASSLDLGNTEAFF.

This clone was seen a few times. The rearrangement uses TRBV1 and TRBJ2-2; TRBD2 is the table's D call, not checked against the DNA. TRBV1 is shown as a pseudogene. The CDR3 is 17 amino acids. Here the CDR3 reads CASSQDQRGSNTGELFF. The CDR3 nucleotides read TGCGCCAGCAGCCAAGATCAGCGGGGATCGAACACCGGGGAGCTGTTTTTT.

This clone occurred a few times. The chain employs TRBV6-8 and TRBJ1-2; a possible D gene is TRBD1 (6 bases). Trimming left V 8 bases short and J 2 bases short, with 12 bases between. The CDR3 is 13 residues long. CDR1 MNHGY and CDR2 SAAAGT come from the germline V gene. Written as DNA, the CDR3 is TGTGCCAGCGGCAACAGGGAAAACTATGGCTACACCTTC. This sequence encodes CASGNRENYGYTF.

This chain joins TRBV28 and TRBJ1-1; D is possibly TRBD1 (5 bases). Germline V gives CDR1 MDHEN, CDR2 SYDVKM. The CDR3 is made up of 22 amino acids. The V end lost 6 bases, the J end lost 7 bases, and 42 bases lay between the germline ends. Here the CDR3 reads CASRTGAPEAGTRLTRFGEAFF. Written as DNA, the CDR3 is TGTGCCAGCAGAACAGGCGCCCCCGAAGCCGGGACTCGCTTAACACGGTTTGGTGAAGCTTTCTTT.

The chain couples TRBV11-3 to TRBJ1-1, with D unclear. The CDR3 has 14 amino acids. V lost 3 bases and J lost 5, with 13 bases in between. From germline, CDR1 is SGHNT and CDR2 YENEEA. The CDR3 region is CASSLAGLRTEAFF. In nucleotides, the CDR3 is TGTGCCAGCAGCTTGGCCGGTCTACGAACTGAAGCTTTCTTT.

The chain employs TRBV6-8 and TRBJ2-7; 9 nucleotides align to TRBD1. V shed 6 bases and J 3 bases; nucleotides not matched to a gene: 6. CDR1 MNHGY and CDR2 SAAAGT come from the germline V gene. This CDR3 comprises 14 residues. This chain's CDR3 is CASRDRDRVYEQYF. The DNA for the CDR3 is TGTGCCAGCAGAGACCGGGACAGGGTCTACGAGCAGTACTTC.

The CDR3 is CASSLRPGAITEAFF. CDR3 DNA sequence: TGTGCCAGCAGTTTACGTCCGGGGGCGATCACTGAAGCTTTCTTT. The chain couples TRBV28 to TRBJ1-1; a weak D match, TRBD1 (6 bases). Germline-derived CDR1 and CDR2 are MDHEN and SYDVKM. The CDR3 totals 15 residues. The V end lost 2 bases, the J end lost 4 bases, and 14 bases lay between the germline ends.

The chain carries TRBV6-8 and TRBJ1-2; D is ambiguous. The CDR3 contains 13 residues. Between the trimmed V and J ends, which lost 2 bases and 8 bases, there was a span of 12 bases. Germline CDR1 and CDR2: MNHGY and SAAAGT. In DNA form, the CDR3 reads TGTGCCAGCAGTTACGCGGCCCGGGGAGGCTACACCTTC. Encoded protein: CASSYAARGGYTF.

The chain uses TRBV28 and TRBJ1-6; D not resolved. This CDR3 is 14 amino acids long. V dropped 5 bases and J dropped 1 base, with 6 bases sitting between them. Germline lookup yields CDR1 MDHEN and CDR2 SYDVKM. In DNA form, the CDR3 reads TGTGCCAGCAGTATGGGATCCTATAATTCACCCCTCCACTTT. Translation gives CASSMGSYNSPLHF.

This clone is medium-sized by share. The rearrangement uses TRBV6-8 and TRBJ1-1, with D maybe TRBD1 (6 bases). CDR1 is MNHGY, CDR2 SAAAGT, per germline. This CDR3 comprises 13 residues. With 5 bases removed from V and 7 bases from J, the gap between germline ends came to 14 bases. The CDR3 spells CASSNSYRVEAFF. CDR3 coding DNA: TGTGCCAGCAGTAATTCGTACAGGGTTGAAGCTTTCTTT.

To note about this clone: The junction shows a germline mismatch at one end, possibly a read error. The chain joins TRBV6-8 to TRBJ1-1; the match to TRBD1 covers 7 bases. The CDR3 consists of 15 residues. Germline V gene data show CDR1 as MNHGY and CDR2 as SAAAGT. CDR3 protein: CASSDSGGTVGKAFF. DNA for the CDR3: TGTGCCAGCAGTGACTCTGGGGGGACAGTTGGTAAAGCTTTCTTT.

The genes are TRBV5-1 and TRBJ2-7, with D perhaps given as TRBD1 or TRBD2 (5 bases each). The CDR3 spans 14 residues. Trimming cost V 2 bases and J 7 bases, with 16 bases left between them. The V gene's germline CDR1 is SGHRS and CDR2 YFSETQ. As DNA, the CDR3 is TGCGCCAGCAGCTTCAGGGACGGACGTGAGGAGCAGTACTTC. Translating it yields CASSFRDGREEQYF. Together with reference TRBV5-1 and TRBJ2-7, the CDR3 gives the full variable domain: KAGVTQTPRYLIKTRGQQVTLSCSPISGHRSVSWYQQTPGQGLQFLFEYFSETQRNKGNFPGRFSGRQFSNSRSEMNVSTLELGDSALYLCASSFRDGREEQYFGPGTRLTVT.

There are a few counts of this clone. DNA for the CDR3: TGTGCCAGCAGTACAAACCCGGGGCGTGAGCAGTTCTTC. Its protein is CASSTNPGREQFF. The chain links TRBV6-8 to TRBJ2-1, with D possibly being TRBD1 or TRBD2 (5 bases each). Germline V gene sequence: CDR1 MNHGY, CDR2 SAAAGT. V gave up 5 bases and J gave up 9 bases, with 14 bases separating them. The CDR3 is 13 residues long.

This clone showed up just a few times. The V and J genes are TRBV6-8 and TRBJ2-7, with D tentatively TRBD2 (6 bases). Germline V gene sequence: CDR1 MNHGY, CDR2 SAAAGT. This CDR3 has 12 residues. V was shortened by 7 bases and J by 3 bases, with 10 bases between the two germline ends. The CDR3 here is CASTQGGYEQYF. The CDR3 nucleotides are TGTGCCAGCACCCAGGGAGGCTACGAGCAGTACTTC.

The chain is built from TRBV19 and TRBJ2-5; tentative D call: TRBD1 (6 bases). In germline, CDR1 is LNHDA, CDR2 SQIVND (reference sequence). V was shortened by 4 bases and J by 0 bases, with 12 bases between the two germline ends. This CDR3 comprises 15 residues. The CDR3 loop is CASSKSWTDQETQYF. CDR3 sequence (DNA): TGTGCCAGTAGTAAAAGTTGGACAGACCAAGAGACCCAGTACTTC.

The chain has TRBV9 and TRBJ1-1; 8 positions agree with TRBD1. This CDR3 is built from 12 residues. V was clipped by 4 bases and J by 8 bases; unmatched bases: 4. From germline, CDR1 is SGDLS and CDR2 YYNGEE. CDR3 region: CASSLRTGEAFF. DNA for the CDR3: TGTGCCAGCAGCTTACGGACAGGGGAAGCTTTCTTT. Full variable domain (outside the CDR3, taken from reference TRBV9 and TRBJ1-1): DSGVTQTPKHLITATGQRVTLRCSPRSGDLSVYWYQQSLDQGLQFLIQYYNGEERAKGNILERFSAQQFPDLHSELNLSSLELGDSALYFCASSLRTGEAFFGQGTRLTVV.

Sample share makes this clone medium-sized (0.01 to 0.1%). The CDR3 reads CASSERAENNSPLHF. Here the CDR3 DNA reads TGTGCCAGCAGTGAAAGGGCAGAAAATAATTCACCCCTCCACTTT. The rearrangement joins TRBV9 to TRBJ1-6; D gene ambiguous. The CDR3 contains 15 residues. Germline V CDR1 and CDR2: SGDLS, YYNGEE. Trimming left V 5 bases short and J 5 bases short, with 14 bases between.

V gene TRBV30 combines with J gene TRBJ1-1, with TRBD1 identical over 7 bases. CDR3 length equals 13 residues. Trimming took 1 base from V and 7 from J; bases not matched to a gene: 6. Germline V CDR1 and CDR2: GTSNPN, SVGIG (reference sequence). In DNA, the CDR3 is TGTGCCTGGAGTGGCTACCAGGGGGGTGAAGCTTTCTTT. Residues: CAWSGYQGGEAFF.

Here the CDR3 reads CASRQGWGEQYF. DNA for the CDR3: TGTGCCAGCAGACAGGGGTGGGGCGAGCAGTACTTC. The chain couples TRBV25-1 to TRBJ2-7; 7 nucleotides align to TRBD1. The CDR3 is 12 residues long. The junction had 5 bases not matched to a gene; V was cut back by 6 bases and J by 6 bases. The germline gives CDR1 MGHDK, CDR2 SYGVNS.

This chain links TRBV28 with TRBJ1-5; D might be TRBD1 (6 bases). The V and J ends lost 6 bases and 0 bases respectively, with 12 bases between them. This CDR3 region has 15 residues. Germline CDR1 reads MDHEN; CDR2 reads SYDVKM. The CDR3 sequence: CASRATGYSNQPQHF. Written as DNA, the CDR3 is TGTGCCAGCAGAGCGACAGGTTATAGCAATCAGCCCCAGCATTTT. The full variable domain, with the rest looked up from reference TRBV28 and TRBJ1-5, is DVKVTQSSRYLVKRTGEKVFLECVQDMDHENMFWYRQDPGLGLRLIYFSYDVKMKEKGDIPEGYSVSREKKERFSLILESASTNQTSMYLCASRATGYSNQPQHFGDGTRLSIL.

The chain employs TRBV18 and TRBJ2-7, with a tentative D call TRBD1 (6 bases). V was pared by 6 bases and J by 1 base, with 13 bases between. Germline CDR1 is KGHSH and CDR2 is LQKENI. The CDR3 sequence is 14 residues long. The CDR3 DNA reads as TGTGCCAGCTCGCCAGGGGTCGGGTCCTACGAGCAGTACTTC. Amino acids: CASSPGVGSYEQYF.